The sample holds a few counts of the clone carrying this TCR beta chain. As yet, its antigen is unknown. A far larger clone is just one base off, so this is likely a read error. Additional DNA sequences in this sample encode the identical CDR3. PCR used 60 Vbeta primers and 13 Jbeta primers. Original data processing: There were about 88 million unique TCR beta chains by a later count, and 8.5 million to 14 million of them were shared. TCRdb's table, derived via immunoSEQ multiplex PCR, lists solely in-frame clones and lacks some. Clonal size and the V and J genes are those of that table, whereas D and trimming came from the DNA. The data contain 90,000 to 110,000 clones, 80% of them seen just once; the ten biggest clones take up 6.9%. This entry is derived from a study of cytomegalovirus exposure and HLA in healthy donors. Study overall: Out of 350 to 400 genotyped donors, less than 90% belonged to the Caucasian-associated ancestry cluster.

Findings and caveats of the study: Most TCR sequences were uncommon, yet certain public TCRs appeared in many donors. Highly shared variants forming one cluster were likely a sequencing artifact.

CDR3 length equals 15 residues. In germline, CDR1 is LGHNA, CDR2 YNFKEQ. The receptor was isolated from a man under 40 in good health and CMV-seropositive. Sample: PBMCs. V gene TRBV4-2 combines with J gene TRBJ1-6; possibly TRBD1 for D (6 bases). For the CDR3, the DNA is TGTGCCAGCAGCCAAGGAACAGGGTTGGCTTCACCACTCCACTTT. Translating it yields CASSQGTGLASPLHF.